The subject of this entry is one TCR beta chain. The protocol was immunoSEQ multiplex PCR, while the TCRdb copy is restricted to in-frame clones and leaves out a portion. The data show 63,000 or so clones, with approximately 84% seen just once and around 30% held by the top ten. This entry belongs to a study of control samples from healthy donors and cancer patients. The clonotype was recovered from a man in his forties or fifties in good health. Sequenced input: blood.

This CDR3 is CASSDRGGTGELFF. The CDR3 bases are TGTGCCAGCAGCGACAGGGGGGGCACCGGGGAGCTGTTTTTT. The rearrangement uses TRBV11-3 and TRBJ2-2, with TRBD1 matching over 9 bases. The V gene end was trimmed by 5 bases and the J gene end by 4 bases; junction bases not matched to a gene: 2. The CDR3 totals 14 residues. Germline-derived CDR1 and CDR2 are SGHNT and YENEEA.